The next 31 T cell receptor beta chains were all read from a single sample in a study of fetal regulatory T cell absence and autoimmunity (dated by TCRdb to 2016 to 2017). Libraries were constructed by the immunoSEQ multiplex PCR assay. What TCRdb holds here is the immuneACCESS table cut down to in-frame rearrangements. Part of the clones is not present; checked against another copy, under half of the missing clones reflect an unresolved V gene, and the others are unexplained. The sample table holds some 87,000 clones, of which about two thirds were seen once. The ten largest clones take up 2% of the sample. The sample consisted of pancreas tissue. Receptor source: a male donor with IPEX syndrome.

The chain recombines TRBV4-1 with TRBJ1-4, with D uncertain. Trimming removed 2 bases from V and 8 bases from J, with 12 bases in between. This CDR3 comprises 14 residues. Germline CDR1 and CDR2: MGHRA and YSYEKL. The CDR3 DNA is TGCGCCAGCAGCCAAAAAGTAATTGGGGAAAAACTGTTTTTT. Its translation is CASSQKVIGEKLFF.

The rearrangement uses TRBV19 and TRBJ1-1; the D gene is possibly TRBD1 (6 bases). The CDR3 sequence is 15 residues long. The germline V gene has CDR1 LNHDA and CDR2 SQIVND (reference sequence). Trimming removed 3 bases from V and 6 bases from J, with 17 bases in between. The CDR3 region has the DNA TGTGCCAGTAGTATGGGCTCGACAGGTAGGGCTGAAGCTTTCTTT. Its protein is CASSMGSTGRAEAFF.

The rearrangement uses TRBV15 and TRBJ2-5; TRBD2 agrees at 8 bases. Germline V gives CDR1 LNHNV, CDR2 YYDKDF (reference sequence). Germline trimming cut 4 bases from V and 7 bases from J; bases unmatched to any gene: 11. The CDR3 is 15 residues long. In DNA, the CDR3 is TGTGCCACCAGCACCCGGAGCGGGAGCGTGGTGACCCAGTACTTC. Amino acids: CATSTRSGSVVTQYF.

This chain uses TRBV4-1 with TRBJ2-1; 10 nucleotides match TRBD2. V dropped 1 base and J dropped 10; count of bases not matched to a gene: 1. Germline lookup yields CDR1 MGHRA and CDR2 YSYEKL. The CDR3 has 13 amino acids. CDR3 residues: CASSQVAGGEQFF. The CDR3 DNA reads as TGCGCCAGCAGCCAAGTAGCGGGAGGAGAGCAGTTCTTC.

The rearrangement links TRBV2 to TRBJ2-3; 14 positions match TRBD2. The CDR3 totals 16 residues. The V segment lost 3 bases and the J segment 2 bases; nucleotides outside the gene matches: 1. The V gene's germline CDR1 is SNHLY and CDR2 FYNNEI. CDR3 DNA: TGTGCCAGCAGTGAGACTAGCGGGGGGGTCACAGATACGCAGTATTTT. Protein: CASSETSGGVTDTQYF. The complete variable domain, with remaining parts taken from reference TRBV2 and TRBJ2-3, reads EPEVTQTPSHQVTQMGQEVILRCVPISNHLYFYWYRQILGQKVEFLVSFYNNEISEKSEIFDDQFSVERPDGSNFTLKIRSTKLEDSAMYFCASSETSGGVTDTQYFGPGTRLTVL.

The rearrangement links TRBV7-2 to TRBJ1-2; no firm D call. The V end was cut by 1 base, the J end by 8 bases, with 14 bases between. The CDR3 contains 14 residues. From germline, CDR1 is SGHTA and CDR2 FQGNSA. CDR3: CASSLVQSPGGYTF. DNA of the CDR3: TGTGCCAGCAGCTTAGTACAGAGCCCCGGGGGCTACACCTTC.

The J gene is TRBJ2-1, the V gene TRBV6-5; D ambiguous. This CDR3 has 11 amino acids. V lost 5 bases and J lost 9, with 8 bases in between. Germline CDR1 MNHEY, CDR2 SVGAGI. In DNA form, the CDR3 reads TGTGCCAGCAGTGAAATAGTTGAGCAGTTCTTC. This translates into CASSEIVEQFF.

A few counts support this clone. The chain carries TRBV5-1 and TRBJ2-3, with 7 bases fitting TRBD2. This CDR3 has 15 amino acids. After removal of 0 bases from V and 4 bases from J, the junction contained 5 bases not matched to a gene. CDR1 SGHRS and CDR2 YFSETQ come from the germline V gene. The chain's CDR3 is CASSLDLAVPDTQYF. In DNA, the CDR3 is TGCGCCAGCAGCTTGGATCTAGCGGTCCCAGATACGCAGTATTTT.

The genes are TRBV6-4 and TRBJ1-2, with D tentatively TRBD1 (6 bases). CDR3 length: 15 residues. V lost 6 bases and J 2 bases, leaving 16 bases between the germline ends. Germline values: CDR1 MRHNA, CDR2 SNTAGT. CDR3 loop: CASRAWGHSNYGYTF. The CDR3 DNA reads as TGTGCCAGCAGAGCCTGGGGACATTCGAACTATGGCTACACCTTC.

V is TRBV10-2 and J is TRBJ2-4; D remains ambiguous. The CDR3 loop spans 13 amino acids. The V end was cut by 4 bases, the J end by 6 bases, with 10 bases between. Germline assignment: CDR1 WSHSY and CDR2 SAAADI. CDR3 DNA sequence: TGCGCCAGCAGTGGAAGCTTCCGAAACATTCAGTACTTC. This sequence encodes CASSGSFRNIQYF.

The rearrangement uses TRBV6-5 and TRBJ1-4; the D gene is possibly TRBD1 (5 bases). This CDR3 spans 12 amino acids. Germline V lookup: CDR1 MNHEY, CDR2 SVGAGI. The germline V and J ends were trimmed by 5 bases and 15 bases, with 16 bases remaining between them. CDR3 nucleotide sequence: TGTGCCAGCAGTACTCCCGGGACGGGAGTGTTTTTT. Translation gives CASSTPGTGVFF.

The chain employs TRBV12-5 and TRBJ1-1; 10 bases line up with TRBD1. From germline, CDR1 is LGHNT and CDR2 FRNRAP. CDR3 length: 12 residues. After removal of 10 bases from V and 5 bases from J, the junction contained 4 bases not matched to a gene. The CDR3 nucleotides are TGTGCTACCCGGACAGGGGGTACTGAAGCTTTCTTT. It is translated as CATRTGGTEAFF.

This clone has a single count. The chain combines TRBV9 with TRBJ1-2; D remains unclear. This CDR3 has 12 amino acids. Germline V gene lookup returns CDR1 SGDLS and CDR2 YYNGEE. V was clipped by 4 bases and J by 4 bases, with 8 bases between them. CDR3 sequence reads: CASSTRRYGYTF. Written as DNA, the CDR3 is TGTGCCAGCAGCACTAGACGCTATGGCTACACCTTC.

The genes are TRBV9 and TRBJ2-7; D ambiguous. With 0 bases removed from V and 1 base from J, the gap between germline ends came to 5 bases. Per germline, CDR1 SGDLS and CDR2 YYNGEE. This CDR3 is built from 13 residues. CDR3 sequence: CASSVAVSYEQYF. The CDR3 DNA is TGTGCCAGCAGCGTAGCTGTGTCCTACGAGCAGTACTTC.

This clone was counted many times. The chain recombines TRBV10-3 with TRBJ1-2; D remains ambiguous. Germline values: CDR1 ENHRY, CDR2 SYGVKD. The CDR3 is 12 residues long. The V gene lost 3 bases and the J gene lost 6 bases, with 8 bases spanning the gap. CDR3 region: CAISEERDGYTF. The CDR3 region has the DNA TGTGCCATCAGTGAAGAAAGGGATGGCTACACCTTC.

The rearrangement uses TRBV5-1 and TRBJ2-4; TRBD2 matches 8 bases. There are 14 residues in the CDR3. V shed 5 bases, J shed 3 bases, and the junction held 4 bases outside the gene matches. The germline V gene encodes CDR1 SGHRS and CDR2 YFSETQ. DNA of the CDR3: TGCGCCAGCAGACTAGCGGAGGGCAAAAACATTCAGTACTTC. Its protein product is CASRLAEGKNIQYF.

V gene TRBV9 combines with J gene TRBJ2-1, with TRBD1 matching over 7 bases. Per germline, CDR1 SGDLS and CDR2 YYNGEE. Losses at the gene ends were 3 bases for V and 10 bases for J; bases not matched to a gene: 7. The CDR3 covers 13 residues. CDR3 DNA: TGTGCCAGCAGCGCCGGGACAGAGGGGGAGCAGTTCTTC. Translation: CASSAGTEGEQFF. Full variable domain (missing parts from reference TRBV9 and TRBJ2-1): DSGVTQTPKHLITATGQRVTLRCSPRSGDLSVYWYQQSLDQGLQFLIQYYNGEERAKGNILERFSAQQFPDLHSELNLSSLELGDSALYFCASSAGTEGEQFFGPGTRLTVL.

This clone has only a few counts. This sequence joins TRBV4-2 and TRBJ2-1, with 9 bases lining up with TRBD2. This CDR3 comprises 16 residues. The V segment lost 0 bases and the J segment 6 bases; nucleotides outside the gene matches: 6. Germline CDR1 and CDR2: LGHNA and YNFKEQ. CDR3 sequence reads: CASSQELAGGPNEQFF. CDR3 DNA: TGTGCCAGCAGCCAAGAGCTGGCGGGAGGGCCCAATGAGCAGTTCTTC.

The chain has TRBV7-9 and TRBJ2-3; no reliable D call. Trimming pared 8 bases from V and 3 bases from J, leaving 3 bases between. CDR1 is SEHNR and CDR2 is FQNEAQ in the germline V gene (reference sequence). The CDR3 is made up of 10 amino acids. The CDR3 loop is CASGTDTQYF. CDR3 bases: TGTGCCAGCGGTACAGATACGCAGTATTTT.

By sample fraction, this clone is medium-sized. The V gene is TRBV19, the J gene TRBJ2-3; 9 positions agree with TRBD2. There are 14 residues in the CDR3. V was pared by 4 bases and J by 5 bases, with 4 bases of the junction left unmatched. Germline assignment: CDR1 LNHDA and CDR2 SQIVND (reference sequence). Here the CDR3 DNA reads TGTGCCAGTAGTAGCGGGGGGGTGGGAGATACGCAGTATTTT. Translating it yields CASSSGGVGDTQYF.

The chain carries TRBV30 and TRBJ1-2, with 9 bases fitting TRBD1. In germline, CDR1 is GTSNPN, CDR2 SVGIG (reference sequence). With V trimmed by 1 base and J by 3 bases, 6 bases remained unmatched. There are 15 residues in the CDR3. The CDR3 region is CAWSADRGRDYGYTF. The CDR3 nucleotides are TGTGCCTGGAGTGCGGACAGGGGCAGGGACTATGGCTACACCTTC.

This chain joins TRBV30 and TRBJ1-1, with D possibly TRBD1 on 5 matching bases. CDR3 size: 13 residues. Germline V gene lookup returns CDR1 GTSNPN and CDR2 SVGIG (reference sequence). The V end lost 2 bases, the J end lost 6 bases, and 13 bases lay between the germline ends. DNA of the CDR3: TGTGCCTGGAGTCAGTCAGGGAAGGCTGAAGCTTTCTTT. Protein sequence: CAWSQSGKAEAFF.

The chain couples TRBV27 to TRBJ2-7; D gene ambiguous. V was shortened by 7 bases and J by 3 bases, with 19 bases between the two germline ends. The CDR3 is made up of 15 amino acids. Per the germline V gene, CDR1 is MNHEY and CDR2 is SMNVEV (reference sequence). CDR3 DNA sequence: TGTGCCAGCATGGGTGGGCCAACCTATGTCTACGAGCAGTACTTC. It codes for CASMGGPTYVYEQYF.

This chain joins TRBV19 and TRBJ1-2; D perhaps matches TRBD1 (6 bases). V lost 6 bases and J 2 bases, leaving 10 bases between the germline ends. Germline V gene data show CDR1 as LNHDA and CDR2 as SQIVND (reference sequence). CDR3 length equals 13 residues. The CDR3 nucleotides are TGTGCCAGTAGGACACAGGGAAACTATGGCTACACCTTC. Protein product: CASRTQGNYGYTF.

This chain uses TRBV7-8 with TRBJ2-5; unclear D gene. The V end was cut by 7 bases, the J end by 2 bases, with 14 bases between. Germline CDR1 SGHVS, CDR2 FQNEAQ. The CDR3 covers 14 residues. The CDR3 bases are TGTGCCAGCACCCCCGACGATGGGCAAGAGACCCAGTACTTC. Residues: CASTPDDGQETQYF.

This chain connects TRBV4-2 to TRBJ2-2, with 10 positions matching TRBD2. CDR1 is LGHNA, CDR2 YNFKEQ, per germline. Unmatched junction bases numbered 5, after V lost 2 bases and J lost 5 bases. The CDR3 has 16 residues. The CDR3, as DNA: TGTGCCAGCAGCCAACTAGCGGGAGAGGGTACCGGGGAGCTGTTTTTT. It yields the protein CASSQLAGEGTGELFF.

This chain connects TRBV6-5 to TRBJ2-3; no definite D call. The CDR3 runs to 15 residues. V was cut by 2 bases and J by 3 bases, with 12 bases left in between. The V gene's germline CDR1 is MNHEY and CDR2 SVGAGI. The DNA for the CDR3 is TGTGCCAGCAGTTACGGCCGTCAAGGGACAGATACGCAGTATTTT. Amino acids: CASSYGRQGTDTQYF.

The chain joins TRBV10-3 to TRBJ1-5; 8 bases are a match to TRBD1. CDR3 size: 18 residues. Looked up from germline, CDR1 is ENHRY and CDR2 is SYGVKD. J was trimmed by 2 bases and V by 6 bases; bases with no gene match: 15. The CDR3 is CAISISDRVGYGNQPQHF. In DNA form, the CDR3 reads TGTGCCATCAGCATATCGGACAGGGTGGGATATGGCAATCAGCCCCAGCATTTT.

The chain recombines TRBV29-1 with TRBJ1-2; 12 nucleotides match TRBD1. CDR3 length: 14 residues. J gave up 8 bases and V 6 bases, and 10 bases lay outside the gene matches. CDR1 is SQVTM and CDR2 is ANQGSEA in the germline V gene. The CDR3 DNA sequence: TGCAGCGTCAATATGGGACAGGGGGCTTTGGGCTACACCTTC. Translated: CSVNMGQGALGYTF.

The V and J genes are TRBV27 and TRBJ2-1; maybe TRBD2 (5 bases). V gave up 4 bases and J gave up 0 bases, with 10 bases separating them. Germline V lookup: CDR1 MNHEY, CDR2 SMNVEV (reference sequence). This CDR3 region has 15 residues. CDR3 protein: CASSSRENSYNEQFF. In DNA, the CDR3 is TGTGCCAGCAGTTCCCGGGAAAACTCCTACAATGAGCAGTTCTTC.

This clone has only one observation. This sequence joins TRBV18 and TRBJ2-3; possible D gene TRBD2, 6 bases. The ends were cut back, 6 bases at V and 2 bases at J, with 9 bases in the middle. CDR1 KGHSH and CDR2 LQKENI come from the germline V gene. The CDR3 loop spans 13 amino acids. CDR3 sequence: CASSSGLTDTQYF. In DNA, the CDR3 is TGTGCCAGCTCGTCGGGACTCACAGATACGCAGTATTTT.